This T cell receptor (beta chain) originates from a study of T cell repertoires in cytomegalovirus infection. This clonotype was counted between two and nine times. Its cognate antigen is unknown. MiXCR, applied by TCRdb to the reads, yields one record per CDR3 protein. The sample contains 750,000 to 950,000 distinct CDR3 sequences, 25% to 30% of which appear only once. CDR3 length: 15 amino acids. V was cut by 1 base and J by 3 bases, with 14 bases left in between. Germline V gene sequence: CDR1 SGHRS, CDR2 YFSETQ. V gene TRBV5-1 combines with J gene TRBJ2-7; either TRBD1 or TRBD2 may fit D (5 bases each). This material consisted of cultured CD8+ T cells from PBMCs, taken from culture after CMV antigen stimulation. This receptor was taken from a human donor in good health (CMV status not recorded). Some clones in this sample may be carry-over from other donors' samples. The CDR3 DNA is TGCGCCAGCAGCTTGCTGCCGGGACCTGACTACGAGCAGTACGTC. Its protein product is CASSLLPGPDYEQYV.